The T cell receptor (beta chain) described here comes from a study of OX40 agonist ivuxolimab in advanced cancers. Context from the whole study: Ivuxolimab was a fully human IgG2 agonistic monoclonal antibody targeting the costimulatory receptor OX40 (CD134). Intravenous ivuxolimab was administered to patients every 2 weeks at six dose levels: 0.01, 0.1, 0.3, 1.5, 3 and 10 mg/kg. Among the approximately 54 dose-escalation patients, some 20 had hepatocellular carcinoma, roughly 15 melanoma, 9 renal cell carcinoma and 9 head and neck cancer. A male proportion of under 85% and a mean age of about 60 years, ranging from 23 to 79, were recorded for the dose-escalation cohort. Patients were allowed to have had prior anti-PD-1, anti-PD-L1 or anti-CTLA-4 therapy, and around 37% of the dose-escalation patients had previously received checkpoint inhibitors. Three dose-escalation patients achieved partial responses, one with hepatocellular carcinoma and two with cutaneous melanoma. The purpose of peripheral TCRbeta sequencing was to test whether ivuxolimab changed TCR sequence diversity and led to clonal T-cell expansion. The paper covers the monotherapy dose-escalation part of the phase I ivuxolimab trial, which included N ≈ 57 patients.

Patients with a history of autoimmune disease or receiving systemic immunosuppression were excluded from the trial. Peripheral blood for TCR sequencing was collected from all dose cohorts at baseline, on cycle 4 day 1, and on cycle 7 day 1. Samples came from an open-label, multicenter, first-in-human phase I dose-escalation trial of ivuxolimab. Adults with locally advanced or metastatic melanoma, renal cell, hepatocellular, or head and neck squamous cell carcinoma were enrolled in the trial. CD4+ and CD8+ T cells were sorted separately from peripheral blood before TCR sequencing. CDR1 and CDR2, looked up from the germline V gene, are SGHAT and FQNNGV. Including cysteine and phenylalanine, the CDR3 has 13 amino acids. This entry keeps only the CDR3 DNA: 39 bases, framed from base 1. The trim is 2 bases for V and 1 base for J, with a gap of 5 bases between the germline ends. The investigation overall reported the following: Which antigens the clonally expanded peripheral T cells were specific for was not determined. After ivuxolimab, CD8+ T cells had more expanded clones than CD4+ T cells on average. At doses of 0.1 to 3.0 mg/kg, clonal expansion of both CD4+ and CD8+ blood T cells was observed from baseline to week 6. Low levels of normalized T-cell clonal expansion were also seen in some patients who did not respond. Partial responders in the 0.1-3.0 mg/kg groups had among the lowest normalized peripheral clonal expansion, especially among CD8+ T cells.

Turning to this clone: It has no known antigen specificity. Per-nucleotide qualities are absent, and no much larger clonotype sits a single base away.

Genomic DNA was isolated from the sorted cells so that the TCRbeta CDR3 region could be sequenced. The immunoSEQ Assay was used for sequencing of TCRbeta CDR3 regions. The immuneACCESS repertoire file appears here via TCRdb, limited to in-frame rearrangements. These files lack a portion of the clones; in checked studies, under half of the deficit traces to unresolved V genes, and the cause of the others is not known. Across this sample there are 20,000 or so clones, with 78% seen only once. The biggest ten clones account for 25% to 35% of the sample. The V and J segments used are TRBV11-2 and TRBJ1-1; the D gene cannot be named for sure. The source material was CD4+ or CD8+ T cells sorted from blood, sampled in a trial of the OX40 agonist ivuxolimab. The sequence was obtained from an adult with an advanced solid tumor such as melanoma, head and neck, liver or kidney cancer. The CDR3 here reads CASSLSWNTEAFF. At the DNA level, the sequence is TGTGCCAGCAGCTTAAGTTGGAACACTGAAGCTTTCTTT.